The 17 T cell receptor beta chains below were found in one sample sequenced in a study of T cell responses to AZD1222 COVID-19 vaccine. The table came from immunoSEQ multiplex PCR; TCRdb's copy has only in-frame clones and leaves some out. Here the sample spans about 160,000 clones, more than 80% being singletons. Specimen: peripheral blood, collected 28 days after the second AZD1222 dose. These receptor sequences come from an adult who received the AZD1222 COVID-19 vaccine.

V is TRBV2 and J is TRBJ2-2; tentatively, D is TRBD2 (6 bases). From germline, CDR1 is SNHLY and CDR2 FYNNEI. Trimming took 4 bases from V and 2 from J, leaving 11 bases between them. The length of the CDR3 is 15 residues. The CDR3 spells CASSAGLLNTGELFF. As DNA, the CDR3 is TGTGCCAGCAGTGCGGGACTCCTTAACACCGGGGAGCTGTTTTTT.

V is TRBV19 and J is TRBJ2-7, with 8 bases fitting TRBD1. CDR3 length: 15 amino acids. Unmatched junction bases numbered 7, after V lost 5 bases and J lost 1 base. CDR1 and CDR2 from the germline V gene are LNHDA and SQIVND (reference sequence). CDR3 region: CASSLGQGSSYEQYF. The CDR3 DNA sequence: TGTGCCAGTAGTCTTGGACAGGGTAGTTCCTACGAGCAGTACTTC.

This clone came up once. The chain links TRBV6-2 or TRBV6-3 to TRBJ2-3, with 8 bases aligning to TRBD2. This CDR3 has 15 residues. V shed 6 bases and J 8 bases; nucleotides not matched to a gene: 13. Per germline, CDR1 MNHEY and CDR2 SVGEGT. The CDR3 region is CASSDPAAGGGTQYF. CDR3 bases: TGTGCCAGCAGCGACCCGGCTGCGGGGGGAGGTACGCAGTATTTT.

The rearrangement uses TRBV27 and TRBJ1-5; D not resolved. Trimming cost V 2 bases and J 3 bases, with 8 bases left between them. Germline CDR1 reads MNHEY; CDR2 reads SMNVEV (reference sequence). The CDR3 is 14 residues long. CDR3 bases: TGTGCCAGCAGTTTAGCCGGGTACAATCAGCCCCAGCATTTT. Protein: CASSLAGYNQPQHF.

The chain uses TRBV5-1 and TRBJ1-2; D gene unclear. Germline lookup yields CDR1 SGHRS and CDR2 YFSETQ. V was trimmed by 1 base and J by 2 bases, leaving 9 bases between them. This CDR3 region has 14 residues. CDR3 residues: CASSLQERNYGYTF. Written as DNA, the CDR3 is TGCGCCAGCAGCTTGCAGGAAAGGAACTATGGCTACACCTTC.

This sequence joins TRBV2 and TRBJ2-2, with 8 bases fitting TRBD1. The CDR3 runs to 16 residues. V gave up 6 bases and J gave up 4 bases; unmatched junction bases: 10. Germline loops: CDR1 SNHLY, CDR2 FYNNEI. The CDR3 nucleotides are TGTGCCAGCAGGGAACAGGGGGGCCGGAGCACCGGGGAGCTGTTTTTT. Its protein product is CASREQGGRSTGELFF.

This chain links TRBV19 with TRBJ2-1, with D possibly matching TRBD2 (5 bases). Per the germline V gene, CDR1 is LNHDA and CDR2 is SQIVND (reference sequence). This CDR3 is 13 amino acids long. V lost 1 base and J 9 bases, leaving 10 bases between the germline ends. The CDR3 protein is CASSIGGSGEQFF. The CDR3 nucleotides are TGTGCCAGTAGTATAGGAGGGAGCGGTGAGCAGTTCTTC. The full variable domain, rest sourced from reference TRBV19 and TRBJ2-1, is DGGITQSPKYLFRKEGQNVTLSCEQNLNHDAMYWYRQDPGQGLRLIYYSQIVNDFQKGDIAEGYSVSREKKESFPLTVTSAQKNPTAFYLCASSIGGSGEQFFGPGTRLTVL.

This chain links TRBV24-1 with TRBJ1-3; D is unresolved. V was trimmed by 1 base and J by 0 bases, leaving 27 bases between them. Germline loops: CDR1 KGHDR, CDR2 SFDVKD. The CDR3 contains 22 residues. The DNA of the CDR3 is TGTGCCACCAGTGATTTAGAGGTTAGACCTCTTAACCTACCAAACTCTGGAAACACCATATATTTT. Its translation is CATSDLEVRPLNLPNSGNTIYF.

The CDR3 loop is CASTETGGVQPQHF. The DNA of the CDR3 is TGTGCCAGCACAGAGACAGGGGGTGTTCAGCCCCAGCATTTT. The J gene is TRBJ1-5, the V gene TRBV6-5; 9 bases are shared with TRBD1. The V and J ends lost 7 bases and 6 bases, in that order; junction bases with no gene match: 7. This CDR3 contains 14 residues. Germline V gene data show CDR1 as MNHEY and CDR2 as SVGAGI.

V usage is TRBV7-9 and J usage is TRBJ2-1; 7 positions agree with TRBD2. V gave up 1 base and J gave up 4 bases; unmatched junction bases: 1. Germline CDR1 reads SEHNR; CDR2 reads FQNEAQ (reference sequence). This CDR3 comprises 14 residues. The CDR3 is CASSLVLAYNEQFF. The CDR3 nucleotides are TGTGCCAGCAGCTTAGTACTAGCGTACAATGAGCAGTTCTTC.

The chain recombines TRBV3-1 (or the pseudogene TRBV3-2) with TRBJ2-7; 14 positions match TRBD2. Unmatched junction bases numbered 2, after V lost 2 bases and J lost 2 bases. The CDR3 spans 16 residues. Germline CDR1 reads LGHDT; CDR2 reads YNNKEL (reference sequence). The CDR3: CASSQTGLAGAYEQYF. DNA for the CDR3: TGTGCCAGCAGCCAAACGGGACTAGCGGGAGCCTACGAGCAGTACTTC.

This chain connects TRBV6-5 to TRBJ1-2; no definite D call. In germline, CDR1 is MNHEY, CDR2 SVGAGI. The CDR3 has 15 amino acids. Trimming pared 2 bases from V and 2 bases from J, leaving 12 bases between. The CDR3 reads CASSYTHTINYGYTF. For the CDR3, the DNA is TGTGCCAGCAGTTACACCCATACGATAAACTATGGCTACACCTTC.

The rearrangement uses TRBV6-5 and TRBJ1-6; the match to TRBD1 covers 8 bases. The junction had 9 bases not matched to a gene; V was cut back by 10 bases and J by 7 bases. CDR3 size: 14 residues. Germline CDR1 reads MNHEY; CDR2 reads SVGAGI. CDR3 coding DNA: TGTGCCACCACGATCGACAGGGGCAATTCACCCCTCCACTTT. Protein sequence: CATTIDRGNSPLHF.

CDR3 residues: CASSEVGGNEQYF. CDR3 in DNA: TGTGCCAGCAGTGAAGTTGGGGGGAACGAGCAGTACTTC. The chain is built from TRBV2 and TRBJ2-7; D may be TRBD2 (6 bases). The germline CDR1 and CDR2 sequences are SNHLY and FYNNEI. The CDR3 has 13 residues. V was cut by 1 base and J by 5 bases, with 9 bases left in between. The whole variable domain, remainder taken from reference TRBV2 and TRBJ2-7, is EPEVTQTPSHQVTQMGQEVILRCVPISNHLYFYWYRQILGQKVEFLVSFYNNEISEKSEIFDDQFSVERPDGSNFTLKIRSTKLEDSAMYFCASSEVGGNEQYFGPGTRLTVT.

The V gene is TRBV19, the J gene TRBJ2-1, with D unclear. The CDR3 consists of 13 residues. Germline CDR1 is LNHDA and CDR2 is SQIVND (reference sequence). V was shortened by 6 bases and J by 6 bases, with 12 bases between the two germline ends. The CDR3 sequence: CASRSSSINEQFF. The CDR3 nucleotides read TGTGCCAGTAGGTCCTCTTCTATCAATGAGCAGTTCTTC.

With regard to this clone: Additional DNA sequences in this sample encode the identical CDR3. The chain joins TRBV10-3 to TRBJ2-2; D ambiguous. This CDR3 is built from 13 residues. CDR1 and CDR2 (germline): ENHRY, SYGVKD. V was clipped by 3 bases and J by 2 bases, with 4 bases between them. This CDR3 is CAISDPNTGELFF. The DNA for the CDR3 is TGTGCCATCAGTGATCCCAACACCGGGGAGCTGTTTTTT.

This clone was seen just once. The J gene is TRBJ2-7, the V gene TRBV7-9, with a tentative D call TRBD2 (5 bases). CDR3 length: 14 residues. Trimming took 1 base from V and 3 from J, leaving 10 bases between them. Germline V gene lookup returns CDR1 SEHNR and CDR2 FQNEAQ (reference sequence). CDR3 DNA sequence: TGTGCCAGCAGCTTAGGGAGGAACTACTACGAGCAGTACTTC. Its translation is CASSLGRNYYEQYF.